Shown below are 20 T cell receptor beta chains from a single sample sequenced in a study of T cells after yellow fever vaccination (dated by TCRdb to the late 2010s). The receptor library was made with 5' RACE. The run used an Illumina NovaSeq 6000. TCRdb trimmed the raw reads at Q25, called clones with MiXCR and kept productive beta chains. Rows matching on CDR3 protein sequence are summarized as one entry with the most common DNA and genes. The sample profile shows about 120,000 distinct CDR3 sequences; 8% to 10% of them were found once. About 40% of the sample is taken by the ten largest. The treatment or condition label, as the study defines it: live attenuated yellow fever vaccine strain. Sequences were derived from CD8+ T cells sorted from PBMCs, sampled on the day of the yellow fever booster vaccination. Receptor source: a man aged 18-30 years who received the YFV17D yellow fever vaccine.

This clonotype showed up many times. This chain uses TRBV27 with TRBJ2-3, with 8 bases that match TRBD1. Per germline, CDR1 MNHEY and CDR2 SMNVEV (reference sequence). Trimming took 3 bases from V and 3 from J; bases not matched to a gene: 5. The CDR3 extends over 15 amino acids. CDR3 protein: CASSFSTGVTDTQYF. The CDR3 nucleotides read TGTGCCAGCAGTTTCTCGACAGGGGTTACAGATACGCAGTATTTT.

This rearrangement joins TRBV2 to TRBJ2-7, with 15 bases identical to TRBD2. Germline assignment: CDR1 SNHLY and CDR2 FYNNEI. The CDR3 loop spans 16 amino acids. With 4 bases clipped from V and 2 bases from J, the junction kept 3 bases outside the gene matches. The CDR3 DNA sequence: TGTGCCAGCAGTGGGACTAGCGGGGGGGTGACCTACGAGCAGTACGTC. Translation gives CASSGTSGGVTYEQYV.

The table lists this clonotype with a few counts. The CDR3, as DNA: TGTGCCACCAGCATGGATGCTGGGAACACCGGGGAGCTGTTTTTT. Protein product: CATSMDAGNTGELFF. This chain uses TRBV15 with TRBJ2-2; D unclear. The V gene lost 4 bases and the J gene lost 1 base, with 10 bases spanning the gap. The V gene's germline CDR1 is LNHNV and CDR2 YYDKDF (reference sequence). The CDR3 is 15 residues long.

The chain joins TRBV6-2 or TRBV6-3 to TRBJ1-1; a possible D gene is TRBD1 (6 bases). The CDR3 runs 16 residues. V lost 8 bases to trimming and J lost 4 bases, with 23 bases between them. Per germline, CDR1 MNHEY and CDR2 SVGEGT. CDR3 in amino acids: CASCGENRVTCTEAFF. The CDR3 DNA is TGTGCCAGCTGCGGGGAAAACAGGGTCACTTGCACTGAAGCTTTCTTT.

This clonotype was counted at least ten times. The chain carries TRBV6-2 or TRBV6-3 and TRBJ2-2; the D is unclear. The CDR3 is 15 residues long. Germline CDR1 is MNHEY and CDR2 is SVGEGT. Trimming shortened V by 5 bases and J by 5 bases, and 15 bases separated the two germline ends. The CDR3 spells CASSPPNLLTGELFF. In DNA form, the CDR3 reads TGTGCCAGCAGTCCTCCAAATTTACTTACCGGGGAGCTGTTTTTT.

This clonotype was detected a few times. The chain's CDR3 is CASSPMFWGATEADTQYF. In DNA form, the CDR3 reads TGCGCCAGCAGCCCCATGTTTTGGGGGGCGACGGAAGCAGATACGCAGTATTTT. J is TRBJ2-3 and V is TRBV5-1; D assignment may be TRBD1 or TRBD2 (6 bases each). CDR1 is SGHRS and CDR2 is YFSETQ in the germline V gene. The CDR3 totals 18 residues. V dropped 4 bases and J dropped 4 bases, with 25 bases sitting between them.

The chain couples TRBV6-5 to TRBJ1-1; perhaps TRBD1 as D (5 bases). Germline V gene sequence: CDR1 MNHEY, CDR2 SVGAGI. This CDR3 has 12 amino acids. Trimming stripped 5 bases from V and 10 bases from J, with 14 bases between. This chain's CDR3 is CASSQQGDGAFF. CDR3 sequence (DNA): TGTGCCAGCAGTCAACAAGGGGACGGAGCTTTCTTT.

The chain recombines TRBV30 with TRBJ2-1; D call uncertain. The CDR3 sequence is 11 residues long. The germline V gene has CDR1 GTSNPN and CDR2 SVGIG (reference sequence). V was pared by 3 bases and J by 10 bases, with 10 bases between. CDR3 region: CAWRRLREQFF. CDR3 DNA sequence: TGTGCCTGGAGACGTCTCCGGGAGCAGTTCTTC.

This clonotype has only a few counts. V usage is TRBV6-5 and J usage is TRBJ1-2, with 8 positions matching TRBD1. Germline values: CDR1 MNHEY, CDR2 SVGAGI. The CDR3 contains 15 residues. Trimming at V came to 1 base and at J to 3 bases, leaving 4 bases not matched to a gene. The CDR3 reads CASSYFPGGYYGYTF. CDR3 in DNA: TGTGCCAGCAGTTACTTCCCAGGGGGCTACTATGGCTACACCTTC.

Many counts were recorded for this clonotype. The gene calls are TRBV7-2 and TRBJ1-3; D is unclear. From germline, CDR1 is SGHTA and CDR2 FQGNSA. The length of the CDR3 is 14 residues. The V end was cut by 3 bases, the J end by 4 bases, with 10 bases between. The CDR3 nucleotides are TGTGCCAGCAGCTTCCAAGGGCCAGGAAACACCATATATTTT. This sequence encodes CASSFQGPGNTIYF.

This clonotype appeared a few times. This sequence joins TRBV7-9 and TRBJ2-1, with a possible D match to TRBD1 (6 bases). CDR1 and CDR2 (germline): SEHNR, FQNEAQ (reference sequence). V gave up 1 base and J gave up 7 bases, with 17 bases separating them. The CDR3 covers 16 residues. CDR3 nucleotides: TGTGCCAGCAGCTTAGTCCCCGGACAGAAGGGAAATGAGCAGTTCTTC. It encodes CASSLVPGQKGNEQFF.

This clonotype was picked up many times. The gene calls are TRBV29-1 and TRBJ2-4; 10 positions match TRBD1. Germline-derived CDR1 and CDR2 are SQVTM and ANQGSEA. Unmatched junction bases numbered 5, after V lost 1 base and J lost 8 bases. The CDR3 runs 14 residues. The CDR3 region has the DNA TGCAGCGTTGAAGCCGGGACAGGGGAAGACATTCAGTACTTC. It is translated as CSVEAGTGEDIQYF.

This clonotype turned up a few times. The chain's CDR3 is CASSSRGMPTDTQYF. CDR3 DNA sequence: TGCGCCAGCAGCTCCCGGGGGATGCCCACAGATACGCAGTATTTT. This chain joins TRBV4-1 and TRBJ2-3, with a tentative D call TRBD2 (6 bases). This CDR3 is built from 15 residues. Germline V gene lookup returns CDR1 MGHRA and CDR2 YSYEKL. The germline V and J ends were trimmed by 5 bases and 2 bases, with 14 bases remaining between them.

This clonotype appeared a few times. The chain combines TRBV3-1 with TRBJ2-1; 10 nucleotides match TRBD2. The CDR3 spans 17 residues. Germline V gene lookup returns CDR1 LGHDT and CDR2 YNNKEL (reference sequence). Trimming at V came to 0 bases and at J to 2 bases, leaving 4 bases not matched to a gene. The CDR3, as DNA: TGTGCCAGCAGCCAAGAGGTACTAGCGGGGACCTACAATGAGCAGTTCTTC. Translation gives CASSQEVLAGTYNEQFF.

The chain recombines TRBV2 with TRBJ2-3, with TRBD2 matching 11 bases. Germline V CDR1 and CDR2: SNHLY, FYNNEI. This CDR3 has 16 residues. V lost 3 bases to trimming and J lost 5 bases; unmatched junction nucleotides: 7. CDR3 in DNA: TGTGCCAGCAGTGATGTTAGCGGGGGGGCCGGAGATACGCAGTATTTT. Translating it yields CASSDVSGGAGDTQYF.

At least ten counts were recorded for this clonotype. This chain joins TRBV29-1 and TRBJ1-1, with D hard to call. Germline CDR1 is SQVTM and CDR2 is ANQGSEA. V gave up 5 bases and J gave up 1 base, with 8 bases separating them. The CDR3 runs to 12 residues. DNA for the CDR3: TGCAGCGTTCGCCCTACGAACACTGAAGCTTTCTTT. Protein sequence: CSVRPTNTEAFF.

This clonotype was observed many times. The chain is built from TRBV9 and TRBJ2-3; 7 bases are shared with TRBD2. The trim removed 0 bases at V and 2 bases at J, leaving 6 bases unmatched. In germline, CDR1 is SGDLS, CDR2 YYNGEE. The CDR3 consists of 16 residues. This chain's CDR3 is CASSVGRLAPTDTQYF. The DNA of the CDR3 is TGTGCCAGCAGCGTAGGTCGACTAGCCCCCACAGATACGCAGTATTTT.

The chain combines TRBV6-2 or TRBV6-3 with TRBJ1-5, with 9 bases fitting TRBD1. The CDR3 runs to 17 residues. Trimming at V came to 6 bases and at J to 6 bases, leaving 15 bases not matched to a gene. Germline CDR1 and CDR2: MNHEY and SVGEGT. The CDR3 reads CASSPTNHRGQVQPQHF. In DNA form, the CDR3 reads TGTGCCAGCAGCCCTACTAACCACAGGGGGCAGGTTCAGCCCCAGCATTTT.

The genes are TRBV7-2 and TRBJ2-5; D may be TRBD2 (7 bases). Germline V CDR1 and CDR2: SGHTA, FQGNSA. V lost 8 bases to trimming and J lost 1 base, with 11 bases between them. The CDR3 loop spans 13 amino acids. This CDR3 reads CASGRGGQETQYF. The CDR3 DNA is TGTGCCAGCGGGAGGGGGGGCCAAGAGACCCAGTACTTC.

This chain joins TRBV2 and TRBJ1-6; D is uncertain. Germline CDR1 and CDR2: SNHLY and FYNNEI. V lost 6 bases and J 11 bases, leaving 17 bases between the germline ends. CDR3 size: 14 residues. The CDR3 DNA reads TGTGCCAGCAGCGGGGTATACGGCGAAGCACCCCTCCACTTT. Protein sequence: CASSGVYGEAPLHF.